The entry below gives a single T cell receptor (beta chain) sequence along with its context. The method was immunoSEQ multiplex PCR; TCRdb's version includes in-frame clones alone and lacks a portion of them. In the table there are 150,000 to 190,000 clones, around 80% of which are singletons. This sample stems from a study of blood T cell repertoires in COVID-19. CDR1 SGHDT and CDR2 YYEEEE come from the germline V gene. The V and J ends lost 4 bases and 2 bases respectively, with 13 bases between them. The CDR3 consists of 15 residues. Participants' reported clinical history set cohort assignment. The receptor was isolated from a man aged 50 to 59 who had recovered from COVID-19. The V call is TRBV5-6, the J call TRBJ1-5; a weak D match, TRBD1 (5 bases). Source material: PBMCs or T cells enriched from blood (not recorded which). CDR3 loop: CASSARWGGNQPQHF. Written as DNA, the CDR3 is TGTGCCAGCAGCGCAAGATGGGGGGGCAATCAGCCCCAGCATTTT.